The T cell receptor beta chain under discussion was sequenced for a study of response to subunit inactivated influenza vaccine. The CDR3 covers 16 residues. Trimming took 6 bases from V and 6 from J; bases not matched to a gene: 11. This clonotype was counted only a few times. Its antigen is undetermined. Each CDR3 protein is one row after TCRdb ran MiXCR on the RT-PCR reads. Found here are fewer than 650,000 distinct CDR3 sequences, approximately 12% of them singletons; the top ten hold around 14%. General observations from the study: New T cells are recruited in small numbers by each seasonal influenza vaccination, according to the authors' suggestion.

The chain is built from TRBV12-3 or TRBV12-4 and TRBJ2-1, with TRBD2 identical over 10 bases. This receptor was taken from a man in his fifties or sixties who received an inactivated influenza vaccine. This specimen was PBMCs from blood, taken about 40 days after vaccination. The CDR3 is CASRLRAIAGGNEQFF. The CDR3 region has the DNA TGTGCCAGCAGGTTAAGGGCGATAGCGGGAGGCAATGAGCAGTTCTTC.